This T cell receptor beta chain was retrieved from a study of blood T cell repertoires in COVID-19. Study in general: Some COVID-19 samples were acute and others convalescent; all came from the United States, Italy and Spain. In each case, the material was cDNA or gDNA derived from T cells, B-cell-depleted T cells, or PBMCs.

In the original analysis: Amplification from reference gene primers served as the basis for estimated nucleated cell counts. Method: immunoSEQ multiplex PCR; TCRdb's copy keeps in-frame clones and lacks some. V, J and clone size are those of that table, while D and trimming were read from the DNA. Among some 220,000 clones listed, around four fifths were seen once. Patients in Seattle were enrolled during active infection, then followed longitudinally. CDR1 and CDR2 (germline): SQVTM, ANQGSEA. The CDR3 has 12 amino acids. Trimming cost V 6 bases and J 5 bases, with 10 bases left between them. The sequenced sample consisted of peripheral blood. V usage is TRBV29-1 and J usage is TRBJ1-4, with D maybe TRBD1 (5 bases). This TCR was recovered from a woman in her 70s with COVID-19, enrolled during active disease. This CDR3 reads CSVSGANEKLFF. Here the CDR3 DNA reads TGCAGCGTGAGCGGGGCGAATGAAAAACTGTTTTTT.